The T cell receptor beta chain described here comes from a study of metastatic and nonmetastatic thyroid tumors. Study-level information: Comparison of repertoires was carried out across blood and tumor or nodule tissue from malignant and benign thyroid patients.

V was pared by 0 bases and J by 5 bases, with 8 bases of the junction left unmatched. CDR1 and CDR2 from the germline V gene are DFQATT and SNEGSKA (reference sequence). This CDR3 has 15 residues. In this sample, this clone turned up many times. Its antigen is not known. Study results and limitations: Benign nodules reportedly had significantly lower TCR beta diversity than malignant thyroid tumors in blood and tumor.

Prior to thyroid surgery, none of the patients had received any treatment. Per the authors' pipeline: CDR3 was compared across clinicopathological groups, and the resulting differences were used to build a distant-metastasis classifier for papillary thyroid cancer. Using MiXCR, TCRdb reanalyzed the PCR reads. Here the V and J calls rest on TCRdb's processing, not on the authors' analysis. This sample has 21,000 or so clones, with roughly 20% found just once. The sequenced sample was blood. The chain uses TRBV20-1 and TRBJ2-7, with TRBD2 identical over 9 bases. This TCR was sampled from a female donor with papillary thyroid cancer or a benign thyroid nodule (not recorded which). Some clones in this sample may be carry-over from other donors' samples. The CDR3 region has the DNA TGCAGTGCTAGAGATACTAGCGGGCCCCTTCACGAGCAGTACTTC. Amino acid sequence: CSARDTSGPLHEQYF.